The 26 T cell receptor beta chains below were found in one sample sequenced in a study of identical twins. Each CDR3 protein is one row after TCRdb ran MiXCR on the 5' RACE reads. The sample contains some 690,000 distinct CDR3 sequences, about 20% of which appear only once. The data also belong to a second study, concerning T cells expressing NK-cell markers.

Sample: PBMCs. The receptors were sampled from a woman aged 18 to 35 in good health.

This clonotype was seen a handful of times. The chain couples TRBV6-2 or TRBV6-3 to TRBJ2-1; TRBD2 aligns across 9 bases. Trimming removed 5 bases from V and 9 bases from J; junction bases left unmatched: 2. The CDR3 sequence is 12 residues long. Germline CDR1 MNHEY, CDR2 SVGEGT. As DNA, the CDR3 is TGTGCCAGCAGTGGTAGCGGGGGTGAGCAGTTCTTC. Translation: CASSGSGGEQFF.

This clonotype has ten or more counts. This rearrangement joins TRBV9 to TRBJ2-1; TRBD1 is a possible D gene (6 bases). Trimming took 4 bases from V and 5 from J, leaving 13 bases between them. The CDR3 is 14 amino acids. CDR1 and CDR2 (germline): SGDLS, YYNGEE. The CDR3: CASSTRDTNNEQFF. DNA of the CDR3: TGTGCCAGCAGCACCCGGGACACTAACAATGAGCAGTTCTTC.

The J gene is TRBJ2-7, the V gene TRBV2, with a weak D call TRBD2 (6 bases). Trimming left V 7 bases short and J 5 bases short, with 15 bases between. CDR3 length: 13 amino acids. Looked up from germline, CDR1 is SNHLY and CDR2 is FYNNEI. Written as DNA, the CDR3 is TGTGCCAGCAATCGGGAGTGGGGGAACGAGCAGTACTTC. It specifies CASNREWGNEQYF.

This clonotype was recorded a few times. The chain links TRBV20-1 to TRBJ2-1; TRBD2 agrees at 10 bases. The CDR3 is made up of 16 amino acids. Germline V gene data show CDR1 as DFQATT and CDR2 as SNEGSKA (reference sequence). Trimming took 2 bases from V and 0 from J; bases not matched to a gene: 4. In DNA form, the CDR3 reads TGCAGTGCTAGAATAGCGGGAGGTTCCTCCTACAATGAGCAGTTCTTC. Its translation: CSARIAGGSSYNEQFF.

This clonotype was counted at least ten times. The chain carries TRBV5-6 and TRBJ1-2; TRBD1 aligns across 8 bases. From germline, CDR1 is SGHDT and CDR2 YYEEEE. V was clipped by 4 bases and J by 4 bases; unmatched bases: 3. CDR3 length equals 13 residues. This CDR3 is CASSGQGVYGYTF. CDR3 in DNA: TGTGCCAGCAGCGGACAGGGCGTCTATGGCTACACCTTC. The whole variable domain, filled in from reference TRBV5-6 and TRBJ1-2, reads DAGVTQSPTHLIKTRGQQVTLRCSPKSGHDTVSWYQQALGQGPQFIFQYYEEEERQRGNFPDRFSGHQFPNYSSELNVNALLLGDSALYLCASSGQGVYGYTFGSGTRLTVV.

CDR3 coding DNA: TGTGCCAGCACCCGACAGGGGGCTGGAGATACGCAGTATTTT. Its protein is CASTRQGAGDTQYF. The rearrangement joins TRBV7-2 to TRBJ2-3; 10 bases align to TRBD1. Germline CDR1 SGHTA, CDR2 FQGNSA. The CDR3 totals 14 residues. After removal of 7 bases from V and 5 bases from J, the junction contained 6 bases not matched to a gene. Complete variable domain (other parts from reference TRBV7-2 and TRBJ2-3): GAGVSQSPSNKVTEKGKDVELRCDPISGHTALYWYRQSLGQGLEFLIYFQGNSAPDKSGLPSDRFSAERTGGSVSTLTIQRTQQEDSAVYLCASTRQGAGDTQYFGPGTRLTVL.

The chain uses TRBV5-5 and TRBJ1-1, with D possibly matching TRBD1 (6 bases). Between the trimmed V and J ends, which lost 4 bases and 4 bases, there was a span of 17 bases. The CDR3 is 15 residues long. CDR1 is SGHKS and CDR2 is YYEKEE in the germline V gene (reference sequence). CDR3 region: CASSRDEGVSTEAFF. CDR3 sequence (DNA): TGTGCCAGCAGCCGCGACGAGGGGGTCAGCACTGAAGCTTTCTTT.

This clonotype has a handful of counts. This rearrangement joins TRBV29-1 to TRBJ2-1; TRBD2 agrees at 9 bases. CDR1 SQVTM and CDR2 ANQGSEA come from the germline V gene. The CDR3 extends over 13 amino acids. The trim removed 6 bases at V and 5 bases at J, leaving 5 bases unmatched. As DNA, the CDR3 is TGCAGCGTATGGACTAGCGCCCACAATGAGCAGTTCTTC. Its protein product is CSVWTSAHNEQFF.

This clonotype was counted at least ten times. The chain carries TRBV5-1 and TRBJ2-1; D gene unclear. This CDR3 is 15 amino acids long. Trimming pared 0 bases from V and 7 bases from J, leaving 14 bases between. Per germline, CDR1 SGHRS and CDR2 YFSETQ. Written as DNA, the CDR3 is TGCGCCAGCAGCTTGGATCCTCTCCCCTTGAATGAGCAGTTCTTC. This codes for CASSLDPLPLNEQFF.

This chain connects TRBV6-2 or TRBV6-3 to TRBJ2-1, with D tentatively TRBD2 (5 bases). CDR3 length equals 17 residues. Germline lookup yields CDR1 MNHEY and CDR2 SVGEGT. V lost 2 bases, J lost 8 bases, and 22 bases lay in between. CDR3: CASSYPPNPLAGDEQFF. The CDR3 DNA sequence: TGTGCCAGCAGTTACCCCCCAAACCCTCTAGCTGGGGATGAGCAGTTCTTC.

This clonotype was counted many times. The V and J genes are TRBV27 and TRBJ1-2; D is uncertain. The V gene's germline CDR1 is MNHEY and CDR2 SMNVEV (reference sequence). CDR3 size: 11 residues. V was clipped by 8 bases and J by 1 base, with 5 bases between them. CDR3 bases: TGTGCCAGCGGGATTAACTATGGCTACACCTTC. Encoded protein: CASGINYGYTF.

The sample holds a few counts of this clonotype. The chain is built from TRBV3-1 and TRBJ2-5, with D maybe TRBD2 (7 bases). The CDR3 covers 15 residues. Trimming took off 2 bases at V and 4 bases at J, with 14 bases between the two ends. The germline V gene encodes CDR1 LGHDT and CDR2 YNNKEL (reference sequence). The CDR3 reads CASSQRGGKRETQYF. In nucleotides, the CDR3 is TGTGCCAGCAGCCAACGCGGGGGCAAACGAGAGACCCAGTACTTC.

This clonotype has more than one count but fewer than ten. The chain is built from TRBV27 and TRBJ2-6; no clear D. V shed 10 bases and J shed 0 bases, with 7 bases lying between them. CDR1 MNHEY and CDR2 SMNVEV come from the germline V gene (reference sequence). The CDR3 runs to 13 residues. The CDR3 DNA is TGTGCCACCAAGAGCTCTGGGGCCAACGTCCTGACTTTC. Protein sequence: CATKSSGANVLTF.

The chain links TRBV12-3 or TRBV12-4 to TRBJ1-1; D is possibly TRBD1 (5 bases). V was pared by 8 bases and J by 4 bases, with 14 bases between. The CDR3 totals 13 residues. The CDR3: CASELRGSTEAFF. The CDR3 DNA follows: TGTGCCAGCGAATTGAGGGGTAGCACTGAAGCTTTCTTT.

V usage is TRBV7-8 and J usage is TRBJ2-1; 7 bases agree with TRBD2. J gave up 5 bases and V 1 base, and 11 bases lay outside the gene matches. The CDR3 contains 17 residues. The germline CDR1 and CDR2 sequences are SGHVS and FQNEAQ. CDR3 in DNA: TGTGCCAGCAGCTTAGGGGGGTTCGGGAGGCCCCACAATGAGCAGTTCTTC. Encoded protein: CASSLGGFGRPHNEQFF.

This clonotype was seen only a few times. This sequence joins TRBV6-5 and TRBJ1-2; maybe TRBD1 (6 bases). The CDR3 runs to 15 residues. Germline V CDR1 and CDR2: MNHEY, SVGAGI. The V end lost 0 bases, the J end lost 4 bases, and 12 bases lay between the germline ends. The CDR3 loop reads CASSYSYRGPYGYTF. CDR3 DNA sequence: TGTGCCAGCAGTTACTCATACCGGGGGCCCTATGGCTACACCTTC.

V and J are TRBV28 and TRBJ2-4; TRBD1 matches 8 bases. Germline-derived CDR1 and CDR2 are MDHEN and SYDVKM. The V and J ends lost 3 bases and 8 bases, in that order; junction bases with no gene match: 9. The CDR3 consists of 15 residues. CDR3 amino acids: CASSFVGQGEDIQYF. The CDR3 bases are TGTGCCAGCAGTTTTGTTGGACAGGGAGAGGACATTCAGTACTTC.

The gene calls are TRBV4-3 and TRBJ1-4; D is ambiguous. The germline V and J ends were trimmed by 0 bases and 12 bases, with 14 bases remaining between them. Germline-derived CDR1 and CDR2 are LGHNA and YSLEER. This CDR3 is built from 14 residues. The CDR3 nucleotides are TGCGCCAGCAGCCAAGATCAAGGACTCCAGCAACTGTTTTTT. It translates to CASSQDQGLQQLFF.

This chain joins TRBV18 and TRBJ2-3; D remains unclear. Germline loops: CDR1 KGHSH, CDR2 LQKENI. Trimming removed 0 bases from V and 3 bases from J, with 7 bases in between. The CDR3 is 14 residues long. CDR3 nucleotide sequence: TGTGCCAGCTCACCACCGGAGATTACAGATACGCAGTATTTT. Translating it yields CASSPPEITDTQYF.

This clonotype was observed a few times. The gene calls are TRBV6-1 and TRBJ2-7, with 8 bases fitting TRBD2. The CDR3 extends over 18 amino acids. Germline-derived CDR1 and CDR2 are MNHNS and SASEGT. The V gene end was trimmed by 6 bases and the J gene end by 6 bases; junction bases not matched to a gene: 22. As DNA, the CDR3 is TGTGCCAGCAGCTCTCCGCGGGAGGCCCTATATTATCGACTCGAGCAGTACTTC. This encodes CASSSPREALYYRLEQYF.

The chain is built from TRBV27 and TRBJ2-3; the D gene is possibly TRBD2 (5 bases). With 2 bases removed from V and 0 bases from J, the gap between germline ends came to 18 bases. Looked up from germline, CDR1 is MNHEY and CDR2 is SMNVEV (reference sequence). The CDR3 contains 18 residues. The CDR3 bases are TGTGCCAGCAGTTTAAGGTACCCGACGCGGGCTAGCACAGATACGCAGTATTTT. Amino acid sequence: CASSLRYPTRASTDTQYF.

The chain employs TRBV4-3 and TRBJ2-5, with TRBD1 identical over 9 bases. There are 15 residues in the CDR3. The germline gives CDR1 LGHNA, CDR2 YSLEER. Trimming removed 5 bases from V and 3 bases from J; junction bases left unmatched: 7. The CDR3 sequence: CASSAHWDREETQYF. The CDR3 DNA reads TGCGCCAGCAGCGCGCACTGGGACAGGGAAGAGACCCAGTACTTC.

The J gene is TRBJ2-3, the V gene TRBV29-1; TRBD1 might be the D (6 bases). Trimming pared 5 bases from V and 1 base from J, leaving 16 bases between. The CDR3 sequence is 15 residues long. Germline loops: CDR1 SQVTM, CDR2 ANQGSEA. CDR3 nucleotide sequence: TGCAGCGTTCGCCAGGGGATTTTTGGCACAGATACGCAGTATTTT. The encoded protein is CSVRQGIFGTDTQYF.

This clonotype was seen a few times. J is TRBJ2-7 and V is TRBV25-1; 7 positions agree with TRBD1. V was clipped by 5 bases and J by 4 bases; unmatched bases: 5. CDR3 length: 13 residues. Germline loops: CDR1 MGHDK, CDR2 SYGVNS. CDR3 protein: CASSPRGWYEQYF. The DNA for the CDR3 is TGTGCCAGCAGTCCCAGGGGGTGGTACGAGCAGTACTTC.

The chain recombines TRBV29-1 with TRBJ1-2; the match to TRBD1 covers 7 bases. CDR1 is SQVTM, CDR2 ANQGSEA, per germline. J gave up 8 bases and V 7 bases, and 10 bases lay outside the gene matches. The CDR3 is 12 residues long. The CDR3 DNA reads as TGCAGCGCCGCGGGGACAGTCGAAGGCTACACCTTC. Amino acid sequence: CSAAGTVEGYTF.

This clonotype was counted a few times. The genes are TRBV12-3 or TRBV12-4 and TRBJ2-3; a possible D gene is TRBD2 (7 bases). The V end was cut by 6 bases, the J end by 5 bases, with 18 bases between. There are 15 residues in the CDR3. The CDR3 spells CASSLSQGRVDTQYF. The DNA for the CDR3 is TGTGCCAGCAGCCTCTCCCAGGGGAGGGTAGATACGCAGTATTTT.